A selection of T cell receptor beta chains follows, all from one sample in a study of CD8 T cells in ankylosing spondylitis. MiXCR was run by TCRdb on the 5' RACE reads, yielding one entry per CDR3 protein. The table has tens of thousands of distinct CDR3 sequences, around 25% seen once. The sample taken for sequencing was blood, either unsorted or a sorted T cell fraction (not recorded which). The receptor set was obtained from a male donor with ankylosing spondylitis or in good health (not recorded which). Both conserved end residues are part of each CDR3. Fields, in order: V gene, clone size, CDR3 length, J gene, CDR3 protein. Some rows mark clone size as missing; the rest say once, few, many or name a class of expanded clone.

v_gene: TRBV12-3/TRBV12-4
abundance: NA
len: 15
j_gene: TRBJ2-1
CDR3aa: CASSPGTSGNNEQFF

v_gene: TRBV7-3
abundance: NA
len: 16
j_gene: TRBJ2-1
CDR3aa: CASSLLAGGTHNEQFF

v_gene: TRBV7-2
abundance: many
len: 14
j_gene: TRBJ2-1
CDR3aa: CASSFSPDYNEQFF

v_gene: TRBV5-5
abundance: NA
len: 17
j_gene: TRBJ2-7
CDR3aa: CASSFISGASGSYEQYF

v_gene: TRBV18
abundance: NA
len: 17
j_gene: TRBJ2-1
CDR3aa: CASSLSGLAGGRAEQFF

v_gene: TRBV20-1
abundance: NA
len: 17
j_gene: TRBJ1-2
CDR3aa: CSARRGQGFSGLYGYTF

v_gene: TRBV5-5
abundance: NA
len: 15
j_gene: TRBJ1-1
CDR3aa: CASSLVYRGGTEAFF

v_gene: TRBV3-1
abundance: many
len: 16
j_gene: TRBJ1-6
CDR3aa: CASTAQANVGNSPLHF

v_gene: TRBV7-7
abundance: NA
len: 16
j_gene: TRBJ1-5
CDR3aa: CASKNLQGHEYQPQHF

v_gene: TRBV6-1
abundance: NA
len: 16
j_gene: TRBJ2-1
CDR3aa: CASSEKGASSYNEQFF

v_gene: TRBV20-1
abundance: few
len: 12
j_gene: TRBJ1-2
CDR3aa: CSAGDGPYGYTF

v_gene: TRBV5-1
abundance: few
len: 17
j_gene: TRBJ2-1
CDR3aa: CASSPTGGASEDNEQFF

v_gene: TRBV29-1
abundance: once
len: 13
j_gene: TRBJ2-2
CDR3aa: CSVNRGGTGELFF

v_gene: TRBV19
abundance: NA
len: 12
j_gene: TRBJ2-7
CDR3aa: CATGAGGYEQYF

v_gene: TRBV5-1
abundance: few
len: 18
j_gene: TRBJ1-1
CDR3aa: CASSLAGDHLSWSAEAFF

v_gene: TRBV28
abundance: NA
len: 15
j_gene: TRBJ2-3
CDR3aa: CASSFRGRSTDTQYF

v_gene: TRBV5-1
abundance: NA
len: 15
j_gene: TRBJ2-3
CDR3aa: CASSFERESTDTQYF

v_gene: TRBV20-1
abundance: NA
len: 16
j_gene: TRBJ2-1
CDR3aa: CSARDRVGTGGNEQFF

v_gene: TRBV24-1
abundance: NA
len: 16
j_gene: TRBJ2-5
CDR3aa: CATSDRTSVDQETQYF

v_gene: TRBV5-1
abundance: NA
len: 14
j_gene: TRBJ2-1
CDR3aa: CASSHPSGYNEQFF

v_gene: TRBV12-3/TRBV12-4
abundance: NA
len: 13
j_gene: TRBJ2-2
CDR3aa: CASSLGESRELFF

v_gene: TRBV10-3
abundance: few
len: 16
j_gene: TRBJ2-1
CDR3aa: CATKPHGQGGYNEQFF

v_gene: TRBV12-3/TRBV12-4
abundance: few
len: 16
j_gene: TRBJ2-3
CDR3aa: CASLEGGGRVIDTQYF

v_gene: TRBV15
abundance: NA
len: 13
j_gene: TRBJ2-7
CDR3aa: CATRLAGIYEQYF

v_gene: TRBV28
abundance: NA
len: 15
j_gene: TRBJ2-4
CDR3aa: CASTLAVSEANIQYF

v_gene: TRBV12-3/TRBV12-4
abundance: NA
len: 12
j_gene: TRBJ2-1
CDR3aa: CASTPFSGQKFF

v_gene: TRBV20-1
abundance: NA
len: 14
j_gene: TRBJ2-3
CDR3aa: CSASIQTSTDTQYF

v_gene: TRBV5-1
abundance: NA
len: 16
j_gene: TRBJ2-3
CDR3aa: CASSLDYSGRTDTQYF

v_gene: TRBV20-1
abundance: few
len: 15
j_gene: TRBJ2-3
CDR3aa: CSAASGTSGGDTQYF

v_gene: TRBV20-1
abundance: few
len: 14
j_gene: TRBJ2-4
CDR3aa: CSGFSILAKNIQYF

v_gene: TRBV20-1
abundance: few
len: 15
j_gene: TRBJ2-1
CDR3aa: CSASLGSSSYNEQFF

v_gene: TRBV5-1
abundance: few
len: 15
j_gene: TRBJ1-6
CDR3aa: CASSDLETANSPLHF

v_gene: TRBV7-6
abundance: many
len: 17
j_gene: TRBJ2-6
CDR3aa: CASSLNFGSSGANVLTF

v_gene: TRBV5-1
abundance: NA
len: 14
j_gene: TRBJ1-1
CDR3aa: CASSLVTSGTEAFF

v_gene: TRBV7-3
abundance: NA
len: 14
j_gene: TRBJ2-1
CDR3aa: CASSLAGASNEQFF

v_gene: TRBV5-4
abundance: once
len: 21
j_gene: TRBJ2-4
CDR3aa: CASSLNSRGAFEGRAKNIQYF

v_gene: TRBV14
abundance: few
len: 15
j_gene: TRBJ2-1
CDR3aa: CASSLSSGLAGRQFF

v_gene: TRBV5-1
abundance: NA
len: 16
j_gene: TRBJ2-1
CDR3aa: CASSLEPGQFYNEQFF

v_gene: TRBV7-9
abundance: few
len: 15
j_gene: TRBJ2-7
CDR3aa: CASSFQTGAVVEQYF